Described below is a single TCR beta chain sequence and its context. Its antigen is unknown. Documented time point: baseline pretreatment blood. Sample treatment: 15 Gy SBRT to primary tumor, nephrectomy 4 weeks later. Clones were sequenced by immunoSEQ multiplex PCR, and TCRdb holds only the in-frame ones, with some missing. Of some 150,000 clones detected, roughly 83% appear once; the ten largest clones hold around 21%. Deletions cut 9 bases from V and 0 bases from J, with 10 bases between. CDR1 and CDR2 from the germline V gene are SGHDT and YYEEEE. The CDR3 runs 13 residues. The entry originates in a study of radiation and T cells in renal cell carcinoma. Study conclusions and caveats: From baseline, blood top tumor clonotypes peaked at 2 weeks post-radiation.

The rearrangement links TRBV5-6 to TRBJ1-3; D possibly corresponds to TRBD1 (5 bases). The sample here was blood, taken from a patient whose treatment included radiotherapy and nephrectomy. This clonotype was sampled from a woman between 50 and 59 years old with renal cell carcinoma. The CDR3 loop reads CATSGSSGNTIYF. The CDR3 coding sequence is TGTGCCACCTCAGGGAGCTCTGGAAACACCATATATTTT.